This TCR beta chain was sequenced in a study of CD8+ T cells in alopecia areata. About the study: The drug, oral tofacitinib, was given to treated patients at 5 to 10 mg twice daily. The duration of tofacitinib was 6 to 18 months, with 6 months off drug afterward.

As the sequencing template, cDNA was produced by extracting RNA and reverse transcribing it. Only in-frame clones appear in the TCRdb table, and some are missing; sequencing was by immunoSEQ multiplex PCR. The data contain 95,000 to 110,000 clones, 80% to 90% of them singletons. Notes on this clone: What it binds is unknown.

Study outcomes and limitations: Treatment with tofacitinib significantly lowered scalp clonality and reduced expanded CD8+ clones among the top 100.

CDR1 is SNHLY, CDR2 FYNNEI, per germline. This CDR3 contains 16 residues. The V end lost 2 bases, the J end lost 2 bases, and 14 bases lay between the germline ends. Treatment defined: oral pan-JAK inhibitor, 5-10 mg twice daily. Specimen: CD8+ T cells sorted from blood, collected between weeks 30 and 35, from a patient treated with tofacitinib. V gene TRBV2 combines with J gene TRBJ2-3; D is perhaps TRBD2 (5 bases). The sequence came from a human donor with alopecia areata. Written as DNA, the CDR3 is TGTGCCAGCAGTGAAACTGTACTAGAGTCCACAGATACGCAGTATTTT. It codes for CASSETVLESTDTQYF.